This entry is about one T cell receptor (beta chain). CDR3 length: 15 amino acids. V gave up 3 bases and J gave up 2 bases; unmatched junction bases: 3. The V gene's germline CDR1 is SGHRS and CDR2 YFSETQ. The sample belongs to a study of cytomegalovirus exposure and HLA in healthy donors. PCR amplification relied on 60 Vbeta primers (plus 13 Jbeta primers). Using immunoSEQ multiplex PCR, the repertoire was profiled, and TCRdb retains in-frame clones only, with some absent. This sample has approximately 150,000 clones, with over 75% found just once. Specimen: PBMCs. The V call is TRBV5-1, the J call TRBJ2-2; 8 positions match TRBD1. The source is a man aged 40-50 years in good health and CMV-seropositive. CDR3 sequence: CASSWGTGNTGELFF. CDR3 in DNA: TGCGCCAGCAGCTGGGGGACAGGAAACACCGGGGAGCTGTTTTTT. Full variable domain (rest looked up from reference TRBV5-1 and TRBJ2-2): KAGVTQTPRYLIKTRGQQVTLSCSPISGHRSVSWYQQTPGQGLQFLFEYFSETQRNKGNFPGRFSGRQFSNSRSEMNVSTLELGDSALYLCASSWGTGNTGELFFGEGSRLTVL.